Given below is one T cell receptor beta chain in context. Its target is not known. This record belongs to a study of pediatric ulcerative colitis. General study findings and limits: This repertoire reflects total lymphocytes rather than subpopulations like regulatory T cells.

V lost 8 bases, J lost 0 bases, and 14 bases lay in between. The length of the CDR3 is 15 residues. Germline CDR1 reads KGHSH; CDR2 reads LQKENI. TCRdb's table, derived via immunoSEQ multiplex PCR, lists solely in-frame clones and lacks some. The data show over 35,000 clones, with 70% to 90% seen just once and 20% to 25% held by the top ten. Sequencing input: blood. The chain has TRBV18 and TRBJ2-1; tentatively, D is TRBD1 or TRBD2 (5 bases each). The source is a girl under 18 with moderate ulcerative colitis. The chain's CDR3 is CASPPGPDSYNEQFF. The DNA of the CDR3 is TGTGCCAGCCCCCCGGGGCCCGACTCCTACAATGAGCAGTTCTTC.